The rows below give T cell receptor beta chains drawn from one sample of a study of CD8 T cells in ankylosing spondylitis. Via MiXCR, TCRdb re-called the 5' RACE reads, giving one row per CDR3 protein. The sample shows about 330,000 distinct CDR3 sequences, under 8.5% of them seen only once. What was sequenced was blood, either unsorted or a sorted T cell fraction (not recorded which). These receptors all come from a male donor with ankylosing spondylitis. CDR3s include the opening cysteine and the closing phenylalanine or tryptophan. The order of the fields is V gene, J gene, clone size, D gene, CDR3 protein, CDR3 DNA. The D gene is left open where the match is weak. The size entry is marked missing in some rows and otherwise reads once, few, many or a size class.

v_gene: TRBV3-1; j_gene: TRBJ1-1; abundance: .; d_gene: .; CDR3aa: CASSLVGEGTEAFF; CDR3nt: TGTGCCAGCAGCCTGGTAGGGGAGGGGACTGAAGCTTTCTTT
v_gene: TRBV5-1; j_gene: TRBJ2-1; abundance: few; d_gene: TRBD1; CDR3aa: CASIGTGAFNEQFF; CDR3nt: TGCGCCAGCATAGGGACAGGGGCTTTCAATGAGCAGTTCTTC
v_gene: TRBV6-2/TRBV6-3; j_gene: TRBJ2-4; abundance: many; d_gene: .; CDR3aa: CASSRNSKNIQYF; CDR3nt: TGTGCCAGCAGCCGGAACAGCAAAAACATTCAGTACTTC
v_gene: TRBV6-5; j_gene: TRBJ1-1; abundance: few; d_gene: TRBD1; CDR3aa: CASSSGQGASWNTEAFF; CDR3nt: TGTGCCAGCAGTTCGGGACAGGGGGCATCTTGGAACACTGAAGCTTTCTTT
v_gene: TRBV6-1; j_gene: TRBJ2-5; abundance: .; d_gene: TRBD1; CDR3aa: CASSEIVGTGEETQYF; CDR3nt: TGTGCCAGCAGTGAAATCGTTGGGACAGGGGAAGAGACCCAGTACTTC
v_gene: TRBV29-1; j_gene: TRBJ1-1; abundance: .; d_gene: TRBD1; CDR3aa: CSVEDPGGKGMNTEAFF; CDR3nt: TGCAGCGTTGAAGATCCAGGGGGGAAAGGGATGAACACTGAAGCTTTCTTT
v_gene: TRBV12-3/TRBV12-4; j_gene: TRBJ1-2; abundance: few; d_gene: TRBD1; CDR3aa: CASSSTGGGGYTF; CDR3nt: TGTGCCAGCAGCTCAACAGGGGGCGGTGGCTACACCTTC
v_gene: TRBV7-9; j_gene: TRBJ2-7; abundance: .; d_gene: .; CDR3aa: CASSLEGQPYEQYF; CDR3nt: TGTGCCAGCAGCTTAGAGGGACAACCCTACGAGCAGTACTTC
v_gene: TRBV20-1; j_gene: TRBJ2-5; abundance: few; d_gene: .; CDR3aa: CSAHLPQETQYF; CDR3nt: TGCAGTGCCCACCTCCCCCAGGAGACCCAGTACTTC
v_gene: TRBV27; j_gene: TRBJ2-7; abundance: few; d_gene: TRBD2; CDR3aa: CASSLPSLAGGDNEQYF; CDR3nt: TGTGCCAGCAGTTTGCCTTCACTAGCGGGAGGTGATAACGAGCAGTACTTC
v_gene: TRBV3-1; j_gene: TRBJ2-1; abundance: few; d_gene: TRBD2; CDR3aa: CASSQTSGRYYNEQFF; CDR3nt: TGTGCCAGCAGCCAAACTAGCGGGAGATATTACAATGAGCAGTTCTTC
v_gene: TRBV15; j_gene: TRBJ2-1; abundance: few; d_gene: TRBD2; CDR3aa: CTTSRAVLGLAGALDEQFF; CDR3nt: TGTACCACCAGCAGGGCCGTCCTTGGTCTAGCGGGAGCTCTCGATGAGCAGTTCTTC
v_gene: TRBV14; j_gene: TRBJ2-3; abundance: .; d_gene: .; CDR3aa: CASSQAVSTDTQYF; CDR3nt: TGTGCCAGCAGCCAAGCCGTATCCACAGATACGCAGTATTTT
v_gene: TRBV5-5; j_gene: TRBJ2-1; abundance: .; d_gene: TRBD2; CDR3aa: CASERGYTLNEQFF; CDR3nt: TGTGCCAGCGAGCGGGGCTACACACTCAATGAGCAGTTCTTC
v_gene: TRBV7-8; j_gene: TRBJ2-1; abundance: .; d_gene: .; CDR3aa: CASSKDRPRPFNEQFF; CDR3nt: TGTGCCAGCAGCAAGGACAGACCTCGGCCGTTCAATGAGCAGTTCTTC
v_gene: TRBV20-1; j_gene: TRBJ1-4; abundance: few; d_gene: .; CDR3aa: CSAKGVAEKLFF; CDR3nt: TGCAGTGCCAAAGGAGTGGCAGAAAAACTGTTTTTT
v_gene: TRBV12-3/TRBV12-4; j_gene: TRBJ2-7; abundance: .; d_gene: .; CDR3aa: CASSRARAYEQYF; CDR3nt: TGTGCCAGCAGTCGCGCGCGGGCCTACGAGCAGTACTTC
v_gene: TRBV29-1; j_gene: TRBJ1-2; abundance: .; d_gene: TRBD1; CDR3aa: CSVWRTGGYTF; CDR3nt: TGCAGCGTTTGGAGGACAGGTGGCTACACCTTC
v_gene: TRBV10-3; j_gene: TRBJ2-1; abundance: few; d_gene: TRBD1; CDR3aa: CAIRPGTGRNEKDNEQFF; CDR3nt: TGTGCCATCAGACCTGGGACAGGGAGGAATGAAAAAGACAATGAGCAGTTCTTC
v_gene: TRBV20-1; j_gene: TRBJ1-3; abundance: .; d_gene: .; CDR3aa: CSARSPGRGLDTIYF; CDR3nt: TGCAGTGCTAGATCACCGGGACGCGGGTTGGACACCATATATTTT
v_gene: TRBV29-1; j_gene: TRBJ1-5; abundance: many; d_gene: TRBD1; CDR3aa: CSVAEQGDQPQHF; CDR3nt: TGCAGCGTCGCAGAACAGGGGGATCAGCCCCAGCATTTT
v_gene: TRBV18; j_gene: TRBJ2-2; abundance: .; d_gene: .; CDR3aa: CASSMQPANTGELFF; CDR3nt: TGTGCCAGCTCAATGCAGCCAGCGAACACCGGGGAGCTGTTTTTT
v_gene: TRBV5-1; j_gene: TRBJ2-2; abundance: few; d_gene: TRBD2; CDR3aa: CASSWTSHAGELFF; CDR3nt: TGCGCCAGCAGCTGGACTAGTCACGCCGGGGAGCTGTTTTTT
v_gene: TRBV5-6; j_gene: TRBJ2-2; abundance: .; d_gene: .; CDR3aa: CASSSAGTPNLNTGELFF; CDR3nt: TGTGCCAGCAGTTCTGCCGGGACACCAAATCTTAACACCGGGGAGCTGTTTTTT
v_gene: TRBV12-3/TRBV12-4; j_gene: TRBJ2-3; abundance: .; d_gene: TRBD1; CDR3aa: CASSRTGGIGTDTQYF; CDR3nt: TGTGCCAGCAGCCGTACAGGGGGCATAGGCACAGATACGCAGTATTTT
v_gene: TRBV6-5; j_gene: TRBJ1-2; abundance: few; d_gene: TRBD1; CDR3aa: CASSYGGQGSYGYTF; CDR3nt: TGTGCCAGCAGTTATGGGGGACAGGGAAGCTATGGCTACACCTTC
v_gene: TRBV9; j_gene: TRBJ2-1; abundance: few; d_gene: TRBD2; CDR3aa: CASSVIGGTSVNNEQFF; CDR3nt: TGTGCCAGCAGCGTAATAGGTGGGACTAGCGTAAACAATGAGCAGTTCTTC
v_gene: TRBV7-2; j_gene: TRBJ2-7; abundance: many; d_gene: .; CDR3aa: CASSLMDGSPYF; CDR3nt: TGTGCCAGCAGCTTAATGGACGGATCCCCGTACTTC
v_gene: TRBV3-1; j_gene: TRBJ2-7; abundance: .; d_gene: TRBD1; CDR3aa: CASSQEGQVYEQYF; CDR3nt: TGTGCCAGCAGCCAAGAGGGACAGGTCTACGAGCAGTACTTC
v_gene: TRBV9; j_gene: TRBJ2-7; abundance: many; d_gene: .; CDR3aa: CASSVGDYSYEQYF; CDR3nt: TGTGCCAGCAGCGTAGGGGATTATTCCTACGAGCAGTACTTC
v_gene: TRBV12-3/TRBV12-4; j_gene: TRBJ2-5; abundance: .; d_gene: .; CDR3aa: CASRPHAGIETQYF; CDR3nt: TGTGCCAGCAGACCCCATGCGGGGATAGAGACCCAGTACTTC
v_gene: TRBV19; j_gene: TRBJ2-1; abundance: .; d_gene: .; CDR3aa: CASSINVGSFNEQFF; CDR3nt: TGTGCCAGTAGTATCAACGTTGGCAGTTTCAATGAGCAGTTCTTC
v_gene: TRBV29-1; j_gene: TRBJ1-1; abundance: .; d_gene: TRBD1; CDR3aa: CSVAAGTGQAFF; CDR3nt: TGCAGCGTTGCGGCCGGGACAGGGCAAGCTTTCTTT
v_gene: TRBV14; j_gene: TRBJ2-1; abundance: .; d_gene: TRBD2; CDR3aa: CASSKQLASNEQFF; CDR3nt: TGTGCCAGCAGCAAGCAACTAGCGAGCAATGAGCAGTTCTTC
v_gene: TRBV4-3; j_gene: TRBJ2-6; abundance: .; d_gene: .; CDR3aa: CASSHFAGQRNSGANVLTF; CDR3nt: TGCGCCAGCAGCCATTTTGCGGGACAGCGAAACTCTGGGGCCAACGTCCTGACTTTC
v_gene: TRBV20-1; j_gene: TRBJ2-6; abundance: few; d_gene: .; CDR3aa: CSANPGPISGANVLTF; CDR3nt: TGCAGTGCTAACCCGGGACCGATCTCTGGGGCCAACGTCCTGACTTTC
v_gene: TRBV29-1; j_gene: TRBJ2-3; abundance: many; d_gene: .; CDR3aa: CSVELGTDTQYF; CDR3nt: TGCAGCGTTGAACTCGGCACAGATACGCAGTATTTT
v_gene: TRBV5-1; j_gene: TRBJ2-7; abundance: .; d_gene: TRBD2; CDR3aa: CASSPPLANNEQYF; CDR3nt: TGCGCCAGCAGCCCACCACTAGCGAACAACGAGCAGTACTTC
v_gene: TRBV7-2; j_gene: TRBJ2-7; abundance: many; d_gene: .; CDR3aa: CASSLDRGVFDEQYF; CDR3nt: TGTGCCAGCAGCTTAGATAGGGGGGTTTTCGACGAGCAGTACTTC
v_gene: TRBV7-8; j_gene: TRBJ2-3; abundance: many; d_gene: TRBD2; CDR3aa: CASSLEAGGWPDTQYF; CDR3nt: TGTGCCAGCAGCTTAGAAGCGGGAGGGTGGCCAGATACGCAGTATTTT